The table lists the clone carrying this TCR beta chain with many counts. V lost 1 base to trimming and J lost 8 bases; unmatched junction nucleotides: 8. The CDR3 extends over 14 amino acids. Per the germline V gene, CDR1 is DFQATT and CDR2 is SNEGSKA (reference sequence). This sample stems from a study of breast tumors, draining lymph nodes, adjacent tissues. TCRdb re-called the multiplex PCR reads with MiXCR, one entry per CDR3 protein. The data hold about 20,000 distinct CDR3 sequences, with less than 40% observed a single time. The sequence was collected from a female donor with breast cancer. Some clones in this sample may be carry-over from other donors' samples. The chain is built from TRBV20-1 and TRBJ2-1; 7 bases align to TRBD2. Specimen: breast tumor tissue. For the CDR3, the DNA is TGCAGTGCTAGAGGGGGGAGGGCTTTCCATGAGCAGTTCTTC. It codes for CSARGGRAFHEQFF.